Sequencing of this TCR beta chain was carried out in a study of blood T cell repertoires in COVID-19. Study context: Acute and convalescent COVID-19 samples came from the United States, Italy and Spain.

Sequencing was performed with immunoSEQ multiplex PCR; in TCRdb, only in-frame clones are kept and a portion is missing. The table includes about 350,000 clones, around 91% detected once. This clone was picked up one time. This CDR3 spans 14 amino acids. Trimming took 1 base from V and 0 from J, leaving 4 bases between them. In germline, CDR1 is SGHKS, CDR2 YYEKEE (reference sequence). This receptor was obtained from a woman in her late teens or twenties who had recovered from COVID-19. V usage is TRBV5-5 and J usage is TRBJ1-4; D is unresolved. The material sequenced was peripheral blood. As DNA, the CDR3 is TGTGCCAGCAGCTTGATCGCAACTAATGAAAAACTGTTTTTT. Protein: CASSLIATNEKLFF. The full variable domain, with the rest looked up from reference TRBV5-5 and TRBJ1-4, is DAGVTQSPTHLIKTRGQQVTLRCSPISGHKSVSWYQQVLGQGPQFIFQYYEKEERGRGNFPDRFSARQFPNYSSELNVNALLLGDSALYLCASSLIATNEKLFFGSGTQLSVL.